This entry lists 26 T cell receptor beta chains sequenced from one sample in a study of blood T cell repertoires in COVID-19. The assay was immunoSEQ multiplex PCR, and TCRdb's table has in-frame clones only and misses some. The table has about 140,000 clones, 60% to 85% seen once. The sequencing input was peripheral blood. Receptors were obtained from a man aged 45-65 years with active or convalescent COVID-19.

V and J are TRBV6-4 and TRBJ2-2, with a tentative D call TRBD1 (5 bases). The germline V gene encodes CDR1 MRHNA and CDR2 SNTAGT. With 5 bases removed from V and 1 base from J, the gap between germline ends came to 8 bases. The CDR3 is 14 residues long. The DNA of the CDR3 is TGTGCCAGCAGTCGACAGTGGAACACCGGGGAGCTGTTTTTT. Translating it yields CASSRQWNTGELFF.

CDR3 protein: CASSPRQDRLITYNEQFF. In DNA form, the CDR3 reads TGTGCCAGCAGCCCGAGACAGGACCGATTGATAACATACAATGAGCAGTTCTTC. The chain joins TRBV12-1 to TRBJ2-1; the tabulated D call, TRBD1, remains unverified against the DNA. TRBV12-1 is given as a pseudogene. This CDR3 spans 18 amino acids.

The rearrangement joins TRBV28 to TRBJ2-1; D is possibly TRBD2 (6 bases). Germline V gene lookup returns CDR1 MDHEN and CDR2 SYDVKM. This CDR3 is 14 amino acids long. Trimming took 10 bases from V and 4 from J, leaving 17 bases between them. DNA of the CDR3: TGTGCCACCTTCCCTCCGGGGGAGTACAATGAGCAGTTCTTC. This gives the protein CATFPPGEYNEQFF.

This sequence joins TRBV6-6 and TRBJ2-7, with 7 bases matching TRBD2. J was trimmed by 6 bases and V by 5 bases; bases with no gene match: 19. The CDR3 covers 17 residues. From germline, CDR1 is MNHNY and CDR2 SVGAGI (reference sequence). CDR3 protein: CASSPGVTGEGTREQYF. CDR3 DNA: TGTGCCAGCAGTCCCGGGGTTACGGGGGAGGGCACTCGCGAGCAGTACTTC.

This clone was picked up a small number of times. The CDR3 coding sequence is TGTGCCAGCAGCAAAGTCAACCCACAGGGGGCGAATAGCAATCAGCCCCAGCATTTT. The encoded protein is CASSKVNPQGANSNQPQHF. The genes are TRBV21-1 and TRBJ1-5; the table gives TRBD1 as D, unverified against the DNA. TRBV21-1 is a known pseudogene. This CDR3 contains 19 residues.

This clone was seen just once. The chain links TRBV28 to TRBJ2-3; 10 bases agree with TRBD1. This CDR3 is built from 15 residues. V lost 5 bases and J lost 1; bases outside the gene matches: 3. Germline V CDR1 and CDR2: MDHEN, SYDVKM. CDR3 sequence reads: CASSPGQGRTDTQYF. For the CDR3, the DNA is TGTGCCAGCAGTCCGGGACAGGGGCGCACAGATACGCAGTATTTT.

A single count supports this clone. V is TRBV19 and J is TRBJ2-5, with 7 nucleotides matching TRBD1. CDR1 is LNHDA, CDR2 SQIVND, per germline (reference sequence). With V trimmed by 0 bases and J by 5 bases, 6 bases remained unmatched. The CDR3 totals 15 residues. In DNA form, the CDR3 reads TGTGCCAGTAGTATAGATCCGGGCAGGGGGGAGACCCAGTACTTC. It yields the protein CASSIDPGRGETQYF.

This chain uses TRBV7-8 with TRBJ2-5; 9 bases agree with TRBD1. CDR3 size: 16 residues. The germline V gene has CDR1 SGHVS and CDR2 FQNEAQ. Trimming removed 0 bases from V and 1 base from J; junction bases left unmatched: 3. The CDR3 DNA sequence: TGTGCCAGCAGCTTAGCTGGGACAGGGATCCAAGAGACCCAGTACTTC. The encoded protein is CASSLAGTGIQETQYF.

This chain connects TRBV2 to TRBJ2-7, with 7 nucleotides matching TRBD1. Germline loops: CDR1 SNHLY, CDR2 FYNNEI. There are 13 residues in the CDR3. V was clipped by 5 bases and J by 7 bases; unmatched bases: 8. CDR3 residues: CASSLTGVGEQYF. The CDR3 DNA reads TGTGCCAGCAGTCTCACAGGGGTCGGGGAGCAGTACTTC.

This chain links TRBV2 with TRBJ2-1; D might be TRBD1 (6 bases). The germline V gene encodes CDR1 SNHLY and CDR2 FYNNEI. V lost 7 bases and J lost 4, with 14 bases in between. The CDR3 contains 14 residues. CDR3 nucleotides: TGTGCCAGCAATGGGGGACAACAATACAATGAGCAGTTCTTC. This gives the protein CASNGGQQYNEQFF.

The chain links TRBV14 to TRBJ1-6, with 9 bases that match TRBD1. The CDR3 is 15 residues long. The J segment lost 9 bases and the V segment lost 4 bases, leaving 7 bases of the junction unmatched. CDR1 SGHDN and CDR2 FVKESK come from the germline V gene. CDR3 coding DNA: TGTGCCAGCAGCCGGGCCGGGACAGGGTCTTCACCCCTCCACTTT. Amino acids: CASSRAGTGSSPLHF.

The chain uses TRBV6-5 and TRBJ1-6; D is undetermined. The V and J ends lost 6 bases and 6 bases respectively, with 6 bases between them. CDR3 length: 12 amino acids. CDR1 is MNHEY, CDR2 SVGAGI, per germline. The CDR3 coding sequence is TGTGCCAGCAGACAGCTTAATTCACCCCTCCACTTT. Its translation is CASRQLNSPLHF.

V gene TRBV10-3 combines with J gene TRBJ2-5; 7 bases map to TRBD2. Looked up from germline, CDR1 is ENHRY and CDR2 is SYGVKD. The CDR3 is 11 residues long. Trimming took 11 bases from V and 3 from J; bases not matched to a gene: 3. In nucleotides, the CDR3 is TGTGCCGGGGGGGAGGAAGAGACCCAGTACTTC. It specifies CAGGEEETQYF.

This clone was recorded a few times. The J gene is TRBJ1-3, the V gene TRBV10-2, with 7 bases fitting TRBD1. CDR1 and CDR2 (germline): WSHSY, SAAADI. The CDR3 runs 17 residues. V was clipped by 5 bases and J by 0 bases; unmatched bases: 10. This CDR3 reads CASSSPGQSSSGNTIYF. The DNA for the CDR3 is TGCGCCAGCAGTTCTCCGGGACAGTCGAGCTCTGGAAACACCATATATTTT.

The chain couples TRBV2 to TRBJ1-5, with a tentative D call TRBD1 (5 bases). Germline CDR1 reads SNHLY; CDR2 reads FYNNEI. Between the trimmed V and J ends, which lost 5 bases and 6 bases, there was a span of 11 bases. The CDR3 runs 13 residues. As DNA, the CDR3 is TGTGCCAGCAGTCCAGGGTTCACTCAGCCCCAGCATTTT. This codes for CASSPGFTQPQHF.

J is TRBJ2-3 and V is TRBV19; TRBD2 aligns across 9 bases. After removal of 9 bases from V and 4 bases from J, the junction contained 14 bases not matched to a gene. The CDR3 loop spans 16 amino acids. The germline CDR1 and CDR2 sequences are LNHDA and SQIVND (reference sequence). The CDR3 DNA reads TGTGCCAGATCTCAGGGGGTAGCGGGAGAGGCAGATACGCAGTATTTT. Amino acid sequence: CARSQGVAGEADTQYF.

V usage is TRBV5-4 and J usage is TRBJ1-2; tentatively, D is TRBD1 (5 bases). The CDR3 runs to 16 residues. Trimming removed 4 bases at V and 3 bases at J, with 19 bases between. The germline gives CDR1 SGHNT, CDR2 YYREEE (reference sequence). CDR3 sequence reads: CASSILTLQDYYGYTF. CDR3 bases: TGTGCCAGCAGCATACTTACGCTACAGGATTACTATGGCTACACCTTC.

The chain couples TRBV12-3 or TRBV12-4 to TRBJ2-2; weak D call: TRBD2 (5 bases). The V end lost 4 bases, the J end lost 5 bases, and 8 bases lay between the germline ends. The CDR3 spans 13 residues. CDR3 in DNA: TGTGCCAGCAGTTCTACTAGTACCGGGGAGCTGTTTTTT. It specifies CASSSTSTGELFF.

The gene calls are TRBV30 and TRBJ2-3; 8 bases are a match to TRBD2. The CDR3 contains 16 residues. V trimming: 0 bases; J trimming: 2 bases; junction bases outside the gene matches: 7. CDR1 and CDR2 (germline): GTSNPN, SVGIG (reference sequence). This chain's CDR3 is CAWSVLIAGYTDTQYF. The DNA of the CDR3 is TGTGCCTGGAGTGTATTGATAGCGGGGTACACAGATACGCAGTATTTT.

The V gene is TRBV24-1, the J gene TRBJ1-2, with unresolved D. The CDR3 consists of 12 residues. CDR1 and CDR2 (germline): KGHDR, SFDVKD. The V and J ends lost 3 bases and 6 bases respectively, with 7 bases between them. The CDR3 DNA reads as TGTGCCACCAGTGATCGAGGAGATGGCTACACCTTC. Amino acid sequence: CATSDRGDGYTF.

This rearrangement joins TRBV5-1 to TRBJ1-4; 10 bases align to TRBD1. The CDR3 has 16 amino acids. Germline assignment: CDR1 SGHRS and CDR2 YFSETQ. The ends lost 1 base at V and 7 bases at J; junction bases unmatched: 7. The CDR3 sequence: CASSLTGTGDGEKLFF. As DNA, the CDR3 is TGCGCCAGCAGCTTGACCGGGACAGGGGACGGTGAAAAACTGTTTTTT.

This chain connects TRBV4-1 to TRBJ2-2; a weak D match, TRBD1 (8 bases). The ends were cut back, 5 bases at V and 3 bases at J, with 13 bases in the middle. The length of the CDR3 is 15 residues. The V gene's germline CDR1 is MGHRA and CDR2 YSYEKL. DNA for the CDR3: TGCGCCAGCAGCAGGACAGGGAGGGACACCGGGGAGCTGTTTTTT. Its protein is CASSRTGRDTGELFF.

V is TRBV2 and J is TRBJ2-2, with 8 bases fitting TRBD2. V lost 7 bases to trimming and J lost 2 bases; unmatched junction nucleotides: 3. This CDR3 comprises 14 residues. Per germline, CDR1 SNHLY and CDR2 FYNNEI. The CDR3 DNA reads TGTGCCAGCAAGCGGGAGAGTAACACCGGGGAGCTGTTTTTT. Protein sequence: CASKRESNTGELFF.

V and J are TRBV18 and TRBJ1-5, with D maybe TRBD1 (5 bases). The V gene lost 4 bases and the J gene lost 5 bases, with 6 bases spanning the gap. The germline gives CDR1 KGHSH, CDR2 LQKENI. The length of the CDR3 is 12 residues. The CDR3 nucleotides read TGTGCCAGCTCACAAGGGGATCAGCCCCAGCATTTT. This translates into CASSQGDQPQHF.

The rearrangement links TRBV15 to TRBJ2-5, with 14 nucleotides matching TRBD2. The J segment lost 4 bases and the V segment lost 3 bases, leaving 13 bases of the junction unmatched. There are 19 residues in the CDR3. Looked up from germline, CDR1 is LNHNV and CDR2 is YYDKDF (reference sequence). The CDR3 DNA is TGTGCCACCAGCAGTGCAGGGGGTGTAGGACTAGCGGGAGGAGAGACCCAGTACTTC. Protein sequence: CATSSAGGVGLAGGETQYF.

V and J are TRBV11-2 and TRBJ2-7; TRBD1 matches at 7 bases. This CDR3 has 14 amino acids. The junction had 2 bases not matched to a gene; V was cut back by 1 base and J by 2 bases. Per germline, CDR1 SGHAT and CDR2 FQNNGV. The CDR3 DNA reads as TGTGCCAGCAGCTTAGGACAGGGCGCCTACGAGCAGTACTTC. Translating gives CASSLGQGAYEQYF.